Sequencing of this T cell receptor (beta chain) was carried out in a study of T cells of healthy individuals. One entry per CDR3 protein, called by TCRdb with MiXCR from the 5' RACE reads. The sample includes about 96,000 distinct CDR3 sequences, around 17% of them seen just once. This clonotype occurred once. The ends lost 2 bases at V and 7 bases at J; junction bases unmatched: 3. The CDR3 is 13 amino acids. Germline V gene lookup returns CDR1 LGHDT and CDR2 YNNKEL (reference sequence). This clonotype originated in a human donor in good health. The rearrangement uses TRBV3-1 and TRBJ1-2, with TRBD1 matching 8 bases. The chain's CDR3 is CASSQQGATGYTF. Written as DNA, the CDR3 is TGTGCCAGCAGCCAACAGGGGGCAACTGGCTACACCTTC.